Listed here are 20 T cell receptor beta chains from one sample, sequenced in a study of PD-1 blockade in classical Hodgkin lymphoma. Method: immunoSEQ multiplex PCR; TCRdb's copy keeps in-frame clones and lacks some. The sample lists 20,000 or so clones; approximately 80% were seen once. The time point is: cycle 4 day 1 (C4D1), after five to seven weeks of nivolumab. Each of the patients experienced relapse following autologous stem cell transplantation, and their brentuximab vedotin exposure differed. Sequenced material: peripheral blood mononuclear cells (PBMCs), taken before the fourth cycle of nivolumab. These receptor sequences come from a human donor with classical Hodgkin lymphoma.

The chain employs TRBV5-1 and TRBJ1-1, with TRBD1 matching over 7 bases. The CDR3 has 18 residues. The germline gives CDR1 SGHRS, CDR2 YFSETQ. V lost 0 bases, J lost 3 bases, and 14 bases stayed unmatched. The CDR3 nucleotides are TGCGCCAGCAGCTTGGCGGGCAGGGCCGGGACAGCTTACACTGAAGCTTTCTTT. This sequence encodes CASSLAGRAGTAYTEAFF.

This clone was seen a handful of times. The J gene is TRBJ1-4, the V gene TRBV7-9; D gene unclear. The V and J ends lost 3 bases and 4 bases respectively, with 9 bases between them. Germline values: CDR1 SEHNR, CDR2 FQNEAQ (reference sequence). The CDR3 has 14 amino acids. The CDR3, as DNA: TGTGCCAGCAGCTTCTCCGGGAATAATGAAAAACTGTTTTTT. Translated: CASSFSGNNEKLFF.

This clone was found once. The chain carries TRBV19 and TRBJ1-2, with 7 bases that match TRBD1. Trimming removed 9 bases from V and 1 base from J; junction bases left unmatched: 2. Germline V lookup: CDR1 LNHDA, CDR2 SQIVND (reference sequence). The length of the CDR3 is 12 residues. DNA for the CDR3: TGTGCCAGCAGACAGGGTAACTATGGCTACACCTTC. It codes for CASRQGNYGYTF.

The genes are TRBV7-9 and TRBJ2-3; D call uncertain. The CDR3 covers 13 residues. The germline V gene has CDR1 SEHNR and CDR2 FQNEAQ (reference sequence). V was trimmed by 6 bases and J by 0 bases, leaving 7 bases between them. The CDR3 protein is CASSPGSTDTQYF. The CDR3 coding sequence is TGTGCCAGCAGTCCCGGTAGCACAGATACGCAGTATTTT.

The V call is TRBV15, the J call TRBJ1-1, with D tentatively TRBD1 (6 bases). In germline, CDR1 is LNHNV, CDR2 YYDKDF (reference sequence). Trimming took off 2 bases at V and 6 bases at J, with 13 bases between the two ends. This CDR3 contains 14 residues. The CDR3, as DNA: TGTGCCACCAGCAGAAAAACAGGGTTCTCTGAAGCTTTCTTT. It codes for CATSRKTGFSEAFF.

The genes are TRBV7-9 and TRBJ2-1; 16 nucleotides agree with TRBD2. The CDR3 totals 15 residues. Per the germline V gene, CDR1 is SEHNR and CDR2 is FQNEAQ (reference sequence). After removal of 0 bases from V and 13 bases from J, the junction contained 3 bases not matched to a gene. The CDR3 region is CASSLAGTSGGEQFF. CDR3 sequence (DNA): TGTGCCAGCAGCTTAGCCGGGACTAGCGGGGGGGAACAGTTCTTC.

The CDR3 spells CASSPLAGEFTDTQYF. CDR3 nucleotide sequence: TGTGCCAGCTCACCACTAGCGGGAGAGTTCACAGATACGCAGTATTTT. The chain employs TRBV18 and TRBJ2-3; 9 bases are shared with TRBD2. From germline, CDR1 is KGHSH and CDR2 LQKENI. The V and J ends lost 1 base and 2 bases, in that order; junction bases with no gene match: 4. The CDR3 is made up of 16 amino acids.

The J gene is TRBJ1-1, the V gene TRBV7-2; possible D gene TRBD1, 6 bases. With 1 base removed from V and 11 bases from J, the gap between germline ends came to 11 bases. CDR3 length: 12 residues. Germline CDR1 is SGHTA and CDR2 is FQGNSA. The CDR3 loop reads CASSLDQGKAFF. In DNA form, the CDR3 reads TGTGCCAGCAGCTTAGACCAGGGGAAGGCTTTCTTT. The variable domain in full, completed from reference TRBV7-2 and TRBJ1-1, reads GAGVSQSPSNKVTEKGKDVELRCDPISGHTALYWYRQSLGQGLEFLIYFQGNSAPDKSGLPSDRFSAERTGGSVSTLTIQRTQQEDSAVYLCASSLDQGKAFFGQGTRLTVV.

Notes on this clone: A far larger clone differs by one base, so this is likely a read error. Other DNA sequences in this specimen translate into the identical CDR3. The J gene is TRBJ1-1, the V gene TRBV19; D ambiguous. V gave up 3 bases and J gave up 1 base, with 6 bases separating them. CDR1 LNHDA and CDR2 SQIVND come from the germline V gene (reference sequence). The CDR3 length is 13 residues. The CDR3 loop reads CASSINSNTEAFF. CDR3 nucleotide sequence: TGTGCCAGTAGTATCAACTCGAACACTGAAGCTTTCTTT.

The chain carries TRBV6-5 and TRBJ1-4; D uncertain. V was pared by 10 bases and J by 3 bases, with 12 bases between. There are 13 residues in the CDR3. The V gene's germline CDR1 is MNHEY and CDR2 SVGAGI. CDR3 region: CAKGRFPNEKLFF. CDR3 DNA sequence: TGTGCCAAAGGGAGGTTTCCTAATGAAAAACTGTTTTTT.

The V and J genes are TRBV7-6 and TRBJ2-5; 9 nucleotides line up with TRBD2. V shed 6 bases, J shed 5 bases, and the junction held 13 bases outside the gene matches. CDR1 and CDR2 from the germline V gene are SGHVS and FNYEAQ. CDR3 size: 16 residues. CDR3 sequence reads: CASSVRLLAGGETQYF. DNA for the CDR3: TGTGCCAGCAGTGTAAGGTTACTAGCGGGCGGGGAGACCCAGTACTTC.

The V and J genes are TRBV7-8 and TRBJ2-3; 11 positions match TRBD2. CDR3 size: 18 residues. The V gene's germline CDR1 is SGHVS and CDR2 FQNEAQ. V lost 2 bases to trimming and J lost 2 bases; unmatched junction nucleotides: 9. In nucleotides, the CDR3 is TGTGCCAGCAGCTTACAGAGACTAGCGGGGCTTTACACAGATACGCAGTATTTT. Translation gives CASSLQRLAGLYTDTQYF.

The chain couples TRBV18 to TRBJ2-7; unclear D gene. Germline CDR1 is KGHSH and CDR2 is LQKENI. V lost 0 bases and J lost 0, with 6 bases in between. The CDR3 consists of 14 residues. The CDR3 DNA sequence: TGTGCCAGCTCACCACCGGGCATCTCCTACGAGCAGTACTTC. Residues: CASSPPGISYEQYF.

As to this clone: This same CDR3 is encoded by further DNA sequences in the sample. This sequence joins TRBV27 and TRBJ2-3, with 8 positions matching TRBD2. Germline assignment: CDR1 MNHEY and CDR2 SMNVEV (reference sequence). This CDR3 is 14 amino acids long. The V segment lost 5 bases and the J segment 1 base; nucleotides outside the gene matches: 2. CDR3 DNA: TGTGCCAGCAGTCGGCGGGGGGGCACAGATACGCAGTATTTT. Translating gives CASSRRGGTDTQYF.

The chain links TRBV27 to TRBJ1-6; D not certain. Germline V gene lookup returns CDR1 MNHEY and CDR2 SMNVEV (reference sequence). The CDR3 loop spans 16 amino acids. Between the trimmed V and J ends, which lost 3 bases and 7 bases, there was a span of 16 bases. CDR3 protein: CASSFGGRQRNSPLHF. For the CDR3, the DNA is TGTGCCAGCAGTTTTGGCGGACGACAAAGAAATTCACCCCTCCACTTT.

The chain joins TRBV5-1 to TRBJ1-5; D unclear. This CDR3 has 14 residues. Germline lookup yields CDR1 SGHRS and CDR2 YFSETQ. V was clipped by 0 bases and J by 0 bases, with 4 bases between them. The CDR3 DNA follows: TGCGCCAGCAGCTTGGGGGGTAGCAATCAGCCCCAGCATTTT. It yields the protein CASSLGGSNQPQHF.

The genes are TRBV4-3 and TRBJ2-5, with D possibly called TRBD1 or TRBD2 (5 bases each). V lost 4 bases and J 1 base, leaving 13 bases between the germline ends. Germline V gene sequence: CDR1 LGHNA, CDR2 YSLEER. The CDR3 is 15 amino acids. The CDR3 DNA reads as TGCGCCAGCAGCCCCGAGCCGGGGCCCCAAGAGACCCAGTACTTC. Protein: CASSPEPGPQETQYF.

The chain couples TRBV29-1 to TRBJ2-3, with TRBD1 matching over 8 bases. CDR1 is SQVTM and CDR2 is ANQGSEA in the germline V gene. J lost 2 bases, V lost 4 bases, and 8 bases had no gene match. The CDR3 has 15 amino acids. DNA for the CDR3: TGCAGCGTTGGAGAACTACAGGGGGTCACAGATACGCAGTATTTT. Amino acids: CSVGELQGVTDTQYF.

V and J are TRBV7-2 and TRBJ1-1, with TRBD1 matching 9 bases. This CDR3 spans 14 amino acids. The trim removed 1 base at V and 10 bases at J, leaving 7 bases unmatched. The germline CDR1 and CDR2 sequences are SGHTA and FQGNSA. CDR3 sequence (DNA): TGTGCCAGCAGCTTAGTTGCTGGACAGGGGCCAGCTTTCTTT. Residues: CASSLVAGQGPAFF.

This chain links TRBV11-2 with TRBJ2-5, with no clear D. CDR3 length: 16 residues. V was trimmed by 5 bases and J by 7 bases, leaving 23 bases between them. Per germline, CDR1 SGHAT and CDR2 FQNNGV. DNA of the CDR3: TGTGCCAGCAGCCGGCGAAATAAGATGGCCGTGGGGACCCAGTACTTC. This sequence encodes CASSRRNKMAVGTQYF.